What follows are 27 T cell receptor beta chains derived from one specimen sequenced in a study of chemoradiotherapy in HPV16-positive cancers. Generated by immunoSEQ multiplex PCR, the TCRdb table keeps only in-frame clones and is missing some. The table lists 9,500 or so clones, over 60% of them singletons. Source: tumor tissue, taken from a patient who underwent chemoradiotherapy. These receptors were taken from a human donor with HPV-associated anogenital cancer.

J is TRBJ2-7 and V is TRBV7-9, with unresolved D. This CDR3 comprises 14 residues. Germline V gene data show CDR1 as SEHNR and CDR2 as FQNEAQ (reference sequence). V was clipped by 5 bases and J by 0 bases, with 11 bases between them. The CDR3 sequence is CASSPDPGSYEQYF. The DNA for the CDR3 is TGTGCCAGCAGCCCGGACCCCGGCTCCTACGAGCAGTACTTC.

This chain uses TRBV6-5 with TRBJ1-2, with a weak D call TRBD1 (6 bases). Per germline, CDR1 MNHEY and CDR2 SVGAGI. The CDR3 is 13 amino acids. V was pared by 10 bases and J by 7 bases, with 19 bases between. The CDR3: CATLLQGDAGYTF. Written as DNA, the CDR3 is TGTGCCACCCTACTACAGGGTGACGCTGGCTACACCTTC.

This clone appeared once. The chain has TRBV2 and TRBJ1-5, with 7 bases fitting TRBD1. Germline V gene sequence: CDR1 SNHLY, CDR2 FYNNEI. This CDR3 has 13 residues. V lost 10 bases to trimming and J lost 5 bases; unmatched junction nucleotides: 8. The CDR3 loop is CAIRGQPDQPQHF. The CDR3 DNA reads TGTGCCATCAGGGGACAGCCTGATCAGCCCCAGCATTTT.

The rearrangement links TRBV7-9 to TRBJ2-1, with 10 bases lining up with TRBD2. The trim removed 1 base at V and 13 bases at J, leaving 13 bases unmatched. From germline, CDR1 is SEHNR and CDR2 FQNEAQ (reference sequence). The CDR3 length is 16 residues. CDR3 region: CASSLGLAGATMDQFF. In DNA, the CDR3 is TGTGCCAGCAGCTTAGGGCTAGCGGGGGCCACCATGGATCAGTTCTTC.

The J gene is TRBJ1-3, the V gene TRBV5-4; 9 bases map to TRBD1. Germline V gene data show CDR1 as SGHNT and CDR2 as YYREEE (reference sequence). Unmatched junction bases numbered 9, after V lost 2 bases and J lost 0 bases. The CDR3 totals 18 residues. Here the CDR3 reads CASSFGGTGTLSGNTIYF. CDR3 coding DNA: TGTGCCAGCAGCTTTGGAGGGACAGGGACGCTCTCTGGAAACACCATATATTTT.

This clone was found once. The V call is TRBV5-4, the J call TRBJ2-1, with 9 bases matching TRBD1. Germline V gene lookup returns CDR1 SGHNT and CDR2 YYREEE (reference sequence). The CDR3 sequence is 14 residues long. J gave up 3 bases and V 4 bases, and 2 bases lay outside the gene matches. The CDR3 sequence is CASSRDRVYNEQFF. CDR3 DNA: TGTGCCAGCAGCCGGGACAGGGTCTACAATGAGCAGTTCTTC. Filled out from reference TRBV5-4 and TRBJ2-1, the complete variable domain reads ETGVTQSPTHLIKTRGQQVTLRCSSQSGHNTVSWYQQALGQGPQFIFQYYREEENGRGNFPPRFSGLQFPNYSSELNVNALELDDSALYLCASSRDRVYNEQFFGPGTRLTVL.

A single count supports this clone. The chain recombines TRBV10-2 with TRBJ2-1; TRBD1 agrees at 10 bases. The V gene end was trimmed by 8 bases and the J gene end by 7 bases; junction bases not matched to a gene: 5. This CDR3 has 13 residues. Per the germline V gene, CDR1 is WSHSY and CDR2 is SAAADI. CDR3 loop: CASLTGGGNEQFF. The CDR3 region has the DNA TGCGCCAGCCTGACAGGGGGCGGGAATGAGCAGTTCTTC.

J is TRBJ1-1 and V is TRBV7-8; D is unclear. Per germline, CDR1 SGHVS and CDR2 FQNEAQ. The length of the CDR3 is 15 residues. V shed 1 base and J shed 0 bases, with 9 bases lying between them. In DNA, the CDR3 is TGTGCCAGCAGCTTAGTTGTCGACGTGAACACTGAAGCTTTCTTT. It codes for CASSLVVDVNTEAFF.

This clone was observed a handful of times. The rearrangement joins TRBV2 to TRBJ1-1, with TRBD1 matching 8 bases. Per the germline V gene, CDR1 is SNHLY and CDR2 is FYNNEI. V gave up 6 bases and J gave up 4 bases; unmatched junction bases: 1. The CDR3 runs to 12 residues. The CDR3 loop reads CASRTGGTEAFF. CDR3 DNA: TGTGCCAGCAGAACAGGGGGCACTGAAGCTTTCTTT.

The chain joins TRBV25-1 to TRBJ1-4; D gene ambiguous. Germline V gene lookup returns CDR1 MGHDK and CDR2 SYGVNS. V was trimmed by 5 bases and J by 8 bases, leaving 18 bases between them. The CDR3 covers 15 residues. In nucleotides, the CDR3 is TGTGCCAGCAGTTTTCTATTGGACCACTTCGAAAAACTGTTTTTT. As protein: CASSFLLDHFEKLFF.

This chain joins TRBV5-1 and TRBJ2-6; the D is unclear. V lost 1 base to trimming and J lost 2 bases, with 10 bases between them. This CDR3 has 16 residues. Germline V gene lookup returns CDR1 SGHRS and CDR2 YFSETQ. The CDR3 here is CASSLNPATGANVLTF. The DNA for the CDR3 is TGCGCCAGCAGCTTGAACCCCGCTACTGGGGCCAACGTCCTGACTTTC.

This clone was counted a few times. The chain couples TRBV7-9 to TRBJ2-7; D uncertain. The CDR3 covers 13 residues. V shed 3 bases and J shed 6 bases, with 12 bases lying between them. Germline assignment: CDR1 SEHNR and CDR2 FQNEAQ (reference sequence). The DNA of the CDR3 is TGTGCCAGCAGCTTTTTTAAGGGCTCCGAGCAGTACTTC. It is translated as CASSFFKGSEQYF.

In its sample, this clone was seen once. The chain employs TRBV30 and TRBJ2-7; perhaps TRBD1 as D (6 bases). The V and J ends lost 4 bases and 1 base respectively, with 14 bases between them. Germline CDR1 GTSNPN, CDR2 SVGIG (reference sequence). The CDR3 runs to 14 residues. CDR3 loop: CAWNPGQRSYEQYF. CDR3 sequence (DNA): TGTGCCTGGAATCCGGGACAACGATCCTACGAGCAGTACTTC.

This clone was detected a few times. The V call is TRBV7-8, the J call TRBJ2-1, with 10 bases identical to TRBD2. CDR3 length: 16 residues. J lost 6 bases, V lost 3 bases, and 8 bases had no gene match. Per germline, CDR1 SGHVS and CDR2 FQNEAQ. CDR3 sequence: CASSLILAGVGNEQFF. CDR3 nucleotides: TGTGCCAGCAGCTTGATTCTAGCGGGGGTTGGCAATGAGCAGTTCTTC.

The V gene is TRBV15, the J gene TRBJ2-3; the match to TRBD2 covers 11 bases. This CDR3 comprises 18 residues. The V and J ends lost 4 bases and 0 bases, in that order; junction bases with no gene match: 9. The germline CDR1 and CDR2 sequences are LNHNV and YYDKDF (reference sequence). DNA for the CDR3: TGTGCCACCAGCAAAAGACTAGCGGGGCATACTAGCACAGATACGCAGTATTTT. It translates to CATSKRLAGHTSTDTQYF.

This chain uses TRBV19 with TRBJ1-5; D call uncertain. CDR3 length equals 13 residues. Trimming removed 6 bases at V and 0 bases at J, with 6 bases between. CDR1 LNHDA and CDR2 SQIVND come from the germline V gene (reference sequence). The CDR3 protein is CASRSHSNQPQHF. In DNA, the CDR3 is TGTGCCAGTAGGTCCCATAGCAATCAGCCCCAGCATTTT.

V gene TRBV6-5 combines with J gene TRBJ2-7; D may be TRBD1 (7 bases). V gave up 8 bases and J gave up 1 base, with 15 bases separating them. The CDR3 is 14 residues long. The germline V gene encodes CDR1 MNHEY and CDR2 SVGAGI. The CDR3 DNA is TGTGCCAGCGGCCCCAGGGGGAGGTCCTACGAGCAGTACTTC. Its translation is CASGPRGRSYEQYF.

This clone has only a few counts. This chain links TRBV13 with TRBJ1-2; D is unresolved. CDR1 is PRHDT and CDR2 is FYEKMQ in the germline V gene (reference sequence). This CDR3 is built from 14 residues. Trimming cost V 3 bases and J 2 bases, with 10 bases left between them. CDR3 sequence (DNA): TGTGCCAGCAGCTTTGGAGGCGCCAACTATGGCTACACCTTC. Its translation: CASSFGGANYGYTF.

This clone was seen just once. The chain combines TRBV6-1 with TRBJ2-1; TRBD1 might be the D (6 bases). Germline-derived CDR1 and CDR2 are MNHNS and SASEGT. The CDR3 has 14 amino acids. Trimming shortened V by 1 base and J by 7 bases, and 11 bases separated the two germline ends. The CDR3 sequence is CASSEVNRENEQFF. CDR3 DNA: TGTGCCAGCAGTGAAGTGAACAGGGAGAATGAGCAGTTCTTC.

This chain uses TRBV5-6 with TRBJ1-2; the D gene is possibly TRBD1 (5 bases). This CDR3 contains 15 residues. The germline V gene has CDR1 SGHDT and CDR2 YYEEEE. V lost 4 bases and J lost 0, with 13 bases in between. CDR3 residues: CASSVRGLANYGYTF. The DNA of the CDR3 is TGTGCCAGCAGCGTGAGGGGCCTAGCTAACTATGGCTACACCTTC.

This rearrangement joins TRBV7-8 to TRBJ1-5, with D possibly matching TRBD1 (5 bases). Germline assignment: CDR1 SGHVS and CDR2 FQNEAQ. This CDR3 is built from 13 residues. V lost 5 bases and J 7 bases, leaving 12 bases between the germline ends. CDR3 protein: CASSKPQGQPQHF. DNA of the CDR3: TGTGCCAGCAGCAAACCTCAGGGCCAGCCCCAGCATTTT.

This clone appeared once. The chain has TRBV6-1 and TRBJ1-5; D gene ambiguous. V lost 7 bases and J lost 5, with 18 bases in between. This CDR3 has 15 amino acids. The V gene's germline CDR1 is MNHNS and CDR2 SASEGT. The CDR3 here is CASMFGYLADQPQHF. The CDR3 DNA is TGTGCCAGCATGTTCGGATACTTAGCGGATCAGCCCCAGCATTTT.

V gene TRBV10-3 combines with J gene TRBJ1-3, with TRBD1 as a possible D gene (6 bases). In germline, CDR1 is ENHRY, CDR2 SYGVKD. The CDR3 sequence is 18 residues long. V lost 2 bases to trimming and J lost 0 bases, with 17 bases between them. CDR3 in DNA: TGTGCCATCAGTGAGCCCAGGGGACCCCCACTCTCTGGAAACACCATATATTTT. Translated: CAISEPRGPPLSGNTIYF.

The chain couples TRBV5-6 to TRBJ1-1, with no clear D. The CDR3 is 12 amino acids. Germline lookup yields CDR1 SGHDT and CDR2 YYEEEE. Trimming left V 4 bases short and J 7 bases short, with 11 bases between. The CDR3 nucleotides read TGTGCCAGCAGCCTCGGGATGGTTGAAGCTTTCTTT. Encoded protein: CASSLGMVEAFF.

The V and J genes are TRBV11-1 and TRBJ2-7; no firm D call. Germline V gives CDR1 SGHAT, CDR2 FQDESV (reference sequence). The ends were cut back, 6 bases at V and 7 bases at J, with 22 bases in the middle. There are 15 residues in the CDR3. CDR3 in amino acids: CASSQESSGFLEQYF. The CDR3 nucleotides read TGTGCCAGCAGTCAAGAGTCTTCAGGTTTTTTGGAGCAGTACTTC.

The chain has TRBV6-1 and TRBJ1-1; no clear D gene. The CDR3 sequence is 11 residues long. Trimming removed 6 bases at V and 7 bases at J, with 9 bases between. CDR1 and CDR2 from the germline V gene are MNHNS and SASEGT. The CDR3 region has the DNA TGTGCCAGCAGCGACCAGCGTGAAGCTTTCTTT. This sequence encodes CASSDQREAFF.

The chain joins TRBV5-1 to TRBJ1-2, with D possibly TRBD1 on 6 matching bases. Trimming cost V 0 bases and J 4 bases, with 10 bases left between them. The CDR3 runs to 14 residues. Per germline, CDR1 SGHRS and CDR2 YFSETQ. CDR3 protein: CASSLAPDSYGYTF. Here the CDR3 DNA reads TGCGCCAGCAGCTTGGCCCCGGACAGCTATGGCTACACCTTC.